The T cell receptor beta chain under discussion was sequenced for a study of blood T cell repertoires in COVID-19. Sequencing was performed with immunoSEQ multiplex PCR; in TCRdb, only in-frame clones are kept and a portion is missing. The data contain a few hundred thousand clones, approximately 85% of them seen just once; the ten biggest clones take up around 0.89%. The CDR3 has 12 amino acids. Germline lookup yields CDR1 SGDLS and CDR2 YYNGEE. Deletions cut 3 bases from V and 4 bases from J, with 6 bases between. The specimen sequenced was peripheral blood. V is TRBV9 and J is TRBJ2-3; D is unresolved. This TCR was recovered from a man aged 35-49 years with acute or convalescent COVID-19. The CDR3 loop is CASSDRADTQYF. CDR3 bases: TGTGCCAGCAGCGATCGTGCAGATACGCAGTATTTT.